The clone carrying this T cell receptor beta chain was seen more than once but under ten times. Its antigen remains unknown. Cocultured for roughly 6 days at 37°C were the mixed lymphocyte reaction cells. This record comes from a study of siplizumab effects on memory and regulatory T cells. Overall study: Researchers set up mixed lymphocyte reactions in pairs, giving siplizumab at around 1 ug/mL or leaving out drug.

Repertoires were generated with immunoSEQ multiplex PCR, while TCRdb's copy carries only in-frame clones and drops some. Counted here are around 13,000 clones, almost 40% occurring once; the ten biggest clones make up roughly a tenth. Regarding the study as a whole: Sequences below about 10^-5 frequency were poorly captured. As a result, only a minor fraction of alloreactive clones mapped to unstimulated subsets.

This receptor was obtained from a human donor in good health; the cells came from an allogeneic mixed lymphocyte reaction. The sequenced sample consisted of CFSE-low (dividing) CD8+ T cells sorted from an allogeneic mixed lymphocyte reaction.

The CDR3 here is CATSGTGSGNTIYF. CDR3 DNA: TGTGCCACCAGCGGGACAGGCTCTGGAAACACCATATATTTT. V is TRBV15 and J is TRBJ1-3; TRBD1 matches at 8 bases. Germline CDR1 is LNHNV and CDR2 is YYDKDF (reference sequence). The ends lost 5 bases at V and 0 bases at J; junction bases unmatched: 0. The CDR3 consists of 14 residues.